The 3 T cell receptor beta chains presented below share a single source sample, sequenced in a study of beta chain features in type 1 diabetes. The investigators reverse transcribed all of the isolated RNA, so they sequenced expressed TCRB transcripts. Profiled with immunoSEQ multiplex PCR; TCRdb holds only in-frame clones, not every one. The top ten hold under 2.5% of the sample, which has approximately 170,000 clones, about 9.1% seen once. Sequenced sample: central memory CD4+ T cells from blood. Every receptor here comes from a woman aged 18-29 years in good health.

This clone has at least ten counts. This chain joins TRBV7-2 and TRBJ2-1, with 9 bases lining up with TRBD2. J gave up 7 bases and V 5 bases, and 6 bases lay outside the gene matches. Per germline, CDR1 SGHTA and CDR2 FQGNSA. The CDR3 has 14 amino acids. CDR3 sequence: CASSTIAGDNEQFF. The CDR3 DNA is TGTGCCAGCAGCACTATAGCGGGAGATAATGAGCAGTTCTTC.

This clone has only a few counts. The chain couples TRBV9 to TRBJ2-5; no definite D call. Trimming removed 3 bases at V and 3 bases at J, with 6 bases between. The V gene's germline CDR1 is SGDLS and CDR2 YYNGEE. The length of the CDR3 is 12 residues. CDR3 sequence reads: CASSAREETQYF. CDR3 DNA sequence: TGTGCCAGCAGCGCGCGAGAAGAGACCCAGTACTTC.

V and J are TRBV18 and TRBJ2-1; TRBD1 is a possible D gene (6 bases). This CDR3 has 15 residues. Germline CDR1 KGHSH, CDR2 LQKENI. The V end lost 1 base, the J end lost 4 bases, and 11 bases lay between the germline ends. The DNA for the CDR3 is TGTGCCAGCTCACCACTGCAACAGGGATACAATGAGCAGTTCTTC. Translating gives CASSPLQQGYNEQFF.